This passage covers 31 T cell receptor beta chains from one sample sequenced in a study of CD8 T cells in ankylosing spondylitis. TCRdb recomputed calls from the 5' RACE reads with MiXCR, one row per CDR3 protein. This table has about 150,000 distinct CDR3 sequences, 25% to 35% appearing once. Input material: synovial fluid, either unsorted or a sorted T cell fraction (not recorded which). The origin of the receptors is a male donor with ankylosing spondylitis.

This clonotype was observed a few times. The chain employs TRBV5-1 and TRBJ2-3, with 12 nucleotides matching TRBD2. Germline V gives CDR1 SGHRS, CDR2 YFSETQ. The CDR3 has 14 residues. V shed 4 bases and J 4 bases; nucleotides not matched to a gene: 1. The CDR3 here is CASSRLAGADTQYF. The CDR3, as DNA: TGCGCCAGCAGCCGACTAGCGGGAGCAGATACGCAGTATTTT.

This clonotype is termed medium-sized. The genes are TRBV5-1 and TRBJ1-2; TRBD1 aligns across 11 bases. Germline loops: CDR1 SGHRS, CDR2 YFSETQ. The CDR3 loop spans 18 amino acids. V lost 1 base and J lost 4; bases outside the gene matches: 12. Here the CDR3 DNA reads TGCGCCAGCAGCTTGAACCCGGGACAGGGGGAGTCATCCTATGGCTACACCTTC. Its translation: CASSLNPGQGESSYGYTF.

CDR3 nucleotides: TGTGCCAGCAGTCAATACGAGACCCAGTACTTC. Translating it yields CASSQYETQYF. The V gene is TRBV6-6, the J gene TRBJ2-5; D ambiguous. CDR1 and CDR2 (germline): MNHNY, SVGAGI (reference sequence). V was cut by 5 bases and J by 5 bases, with 6 bases left in between. CDR3 length: 11 residues.

This clonotype was seen a few times. The gene calls are TRBV7-9 and TRBJ1-2; no firm D call. V was trimmed by 2 bases and J by 8 bases, leaving 9 bases between them. The CDR3 extends over 12 amino acids. Germline V gene data show CDR1 as SEHNR and CDR2 as FQNEAQ (reference sequence). In DNA, the CDR3 is TGTGCCAGCAGCTTATTCCACGACGGCTACACCTTC. Translated, it gives CASSLFHDGYTF.

This clonotype has only a few counts. The chain carries TRBV2 and TRBJ2-7; the D is unclear. The CDR3 extends over 14 amino acids. Germline lookup yields CDR1 SNHLY and CDR2 FYNNEI. V lost 5 bases and J 1 base, leaving 12 bases between the germline ends. The CDR3 region has the DNA TGTGCCAGCAGTCCTCGACTTGTTTCCTACGAGCAGTACTTC. As protein: CASSPRLVSYEQYF. Supplemented by reference TRBV2 and TRBJ2-7, the full variable domain reads EPEVTQTPSHQVTQMGQEVILRCVPISNHLYFYWYRQILGQKVEFLVSFYNNEISEKSEIFDDQFSVERPDGSNFTLKIRSTKLEDSAMYFCASSPRLVSYEQYFGPGTRLTVT.

This sequence joins TRBV7-2 and TRBJ2-3; a weak D match, TRBD2 (6 bases). V was shortened by 3 bases and J by 6 bases, with 13 bases between the two germline ends. The CDR3 consists of 14 residues. Looked up from germline, CDR1 is SGHTA and CDR2 is FQGNSA. CDR3 residues: CASSFARGPDTQYF. The CDR3 region has the DNA TGTGCCAGCAGCTTCGCGCGGGGCCCCGATACGCAGTATTTT.

Comment on this clonotype: The conserved closing phenylalanine or tryptophan is absent in this CDR3, likely reflecting a read error. The genes are TRBV7-2 and TRBJ2-3; D is perhaps TRBD2 (6 bases). The V gene lost 5 bases and the J gene lost 3 bases, with 15 bases spanning the gap. Germline V gene sequence: CDR1 SGHTA, CDR2 FQGNSA. This CDR3 comprises 15 residues. The CDR3 DNA is TGTGCCAGCAGCCCGGACTACCTCACGACAGATACGCAGTATCTT. Encoded protein: CASSPDYLTTDTQYL.

This chain uses TRBV28 with TRBJ2-7; 8 nucleotides line up with TRBD2. The CDR3 runs 15 residues. Germline V gives CDR1 MDHEN, CDR2 SYDVKM. V dropped 5 bases and J dropped 4; count of bases not matched to a gene: 10. CDR3 protein: CASSQSGRTIYEQYF. In DNA, the CDR3 is TGTGCCAGCAGTCAAAGCGGGAGAACTATTTACGAGCAGTACTTC.

The sample holds a few counts of this clonotype. V gene TRBV6-2 or TRBV6-3 combines with J gene TRBJ1-5; 11 bases agree with TRBD1. With 6 bases clipped from V and 5 bases from J, the junction kept 6 bases outside the gene matches. The germline V gene has CDR1 MNHEY and CDR2 SVGEGT. The CDR3 length is 15 residues. In nucleotides, the CDR3 is TGTGCCAGCAGGGGACTGGGACAGGGGGATCAGCCCCAGCATTTT. Amino acid sequence: CASRGLGQGDQPQHF.

This clonotype was observed at least ten times. The chain joins TRBV7-2 to TRBJ2-7; D remains ambiguous. The V gene's germline CDR1 is SGHTA and CDR2 FQGNSA. This CDR3 is built from 13 residues. V was pared by 0 bases and J by 4 bases, with 7 bases between. CDR3: CASSLAFIYEQYF. CDR3 nucleotide sequence: TGTGCCAGCAGCTTAGCCTTTATTTACGAGCAGTACTTC.

This clonotype was observed a few times. CDR3 residues: CASSDRANEKLFF. The DNA of the CDR3 is TGTGCCAGCAGTGACAGGGCCAATGAAAAACTGTTTTTT. The chain carries TRBV6-1 and TRBJ1-4; the D gene is possibly TRBD1 (5 bases). V was trimmed by 3 bases and J by 5 bases, leaving 7 bases between them. Per the germline V gene, CDR1 is MNHNS and CDR2 is SASEGT. This CDR3 is built from 13 residues.

This clonotype has more than one count but fewer than ten. V gene TRBV5-1 combines with J gene TRBJ1-2; no clear D gene. The germline V gene encodes CDR1 SGHRS and CDR2 YFSETQ. V gave up 0 bases and J gave up 2 bases, with 8 bases separating them. The CDR3 runs 14 residues. The CDR3 DNA follows: TGCGCCAGCAGCTTGGAGACAAACAACTATGGCTACACCTTC. Amino acid sequence: CASSLETNNYGYTF. Full variable domain (remainder filled in from reference TRBV5-1 and TRBJ1-2): KAGVTQTPRYLIKTRGQQVTLSCSPISGHRSVSWYQQTPGQGLQFLFEYFSETQRNKGNFPGRFSGRQFSNSRSEMNVSTLELGDSALYLCASSLETNNYGYTFGSGTRLTVV.

This clonotype was observed a handful of times. The chain recombines TRBV5-6 with TRBJ2-7; 9 positions agree with TRBD1. CDR1 is SGHDT, CDR2 YYEEEE, per germline. CDR3 length: 15 amino acids. The V segment lost 5 bases and the J segment 5 bases; nucleotides outside the gene matches: 11. The CDR3 sequence is CASRAAGTGTNEQYF. CDR3 in DNA: TGTGCCAGCAGGGCTGCCGGGACAGGGACGAACGAGCAGTACTTC.

This clonotype has ten or more counts. V usage is TRBV28 and J usage is TRBJ2-7; 7 nucleotides line up with TRBD1. This CDR3 is built from 13 residues. V dropped 5 bases and J dropped 2; count of bases not matched to a gene: 3. Germline assignment: CDR1 MDHEN and CDR2 SYDVKM. The CDR3 DNA reads TGTGCCAGCAGTCTAGGGACAGCCTACGAGCAGTACTTC. This encodes CASSLGTAYEQYF.

This clonotype was observed many times. The chain employs TRBV12-3 or TRBV12-4 and TRBJ2-1, with 8 positions matching TRBD2. The CDR3 contains 16 residues. V was clipped by 3 bases and J by 6 bases; unmatched bases: 10. The CDR3, as DNA: TGTGCCAGCAGTTTGGTTAAAGGACTAGCTGGCAATGAGCAGTTCTTC. Protein product: CASSLVKGLAGNEQFF.

This clonotype has ten or more counts. The rearrangement links TRBV20-1 to TRBJ2-3; 8 bases fit TRBD2. CDR3 size: 12 residues. Germline V gene sequence: CDR1 DFQATT, CDR2 SNEGSKA (reference sequence). With V trimmed by 6 bases and J by 6 bases, 5 bases remained unmatched. CDR3 region: CSASLAADTQYF. The CDR3 nucleotides read TGCAGTGCCTCACTAGCGGCGGATACGCAGTATTTT.

This chain joins TRBV1 and TRBJ2-3; the D call in the table, TRBD1, was not verified against the DNA. TRBV1 is described as a pseudogene. This CDR3 contains 14 residues. As DNA, the CDR3 is TGCACCAGCAGCCGCCCCGGGGCGGCAGATACGCAGTATTTT. This translates into CTSSRPGAADTQYF.

This clonotype occurred many times. CDR3 residues: CASSLTGQSREQYF. The CDR3, as DNA: TGTGCCAGCAGCCTGACGGGACAGTCTCGCGAGCAGTACTTC. The V call is TRBV7-2, the J call TRBJ2-7, with 7 bases fitting TRBD1. CDR1 SGHTA and CDR2 FQGNSA come from the germline V gene. The CDR3 consists of 14 residues. The junction had 10 bases not matched to a gene; V was cut back by 5 bases and J by 6 bases.

This chain uses TRBV18 with TRBJ2-1; TRBD2 matches 8 bases. This CDR3 comprises 17 residues. The V and J ends lost 8 bases and 6 bases, in that order; junction bases with no gene match: 18. In germline, CDR1 is KGHSH, CDR2 LQKENI. The CDR3 DNA is TGTGCCAGCACGTCCCGGACAAGGACTAGCTACTTCAATGAGCAGTTCTTC. Encoded protein: CASTSRTRTSYFNEQFF.

This clonotype was counted at least ten times. The genes are TRBV20-1 and TRBJ1-4; 8 bases agree with TRBD1. Trimming removed 1 base from V and 8 bases from J; junction bases left unmatched: 3. Germline V gene sequence: CDR1 DFQATT, CDR2 SNEGSKA (reference sequence). The length of the CDR3 is 13 residues. The CDR3 DNA follows: TGCAGTGCTAGAGGACAGGGGAGGGAAAAACTGTTTTTT. Residues: CSARGQGREKLFF.

This clonotype was found many times. The rearrangement uses TRBV3-1 and TRBJ2-2; no reliable D call. CDR1 and CDR2 from the germline V gene are LGHDT and YNNKEL (reference sequence). Between the trimmed V and J ends, which lost 3 bases and 6 bases, there was a span of 5 bases. The CDR3 length is 12 residues. The CDR3 loop reads CASSQWPGELFF. DNA for the CDR3: TGTGCCAGCAGCCAGTGGCCCGGGGAGCTGTTTTTT.

In nucleotides, the CDR3 is TGTGCCAGCAGTTACTCCGGGGGGAAGATGGCGGGCTACACCTTC. Protein sequence: CASSYSGGKMAGYTF. The V gene is TRBV6-5, the J gene TRBJ1-2, with a possible D match to TRBD1 (5 bases). The V end was cut by 0 bases, the J end by 8 bases, with 16 bases between. The V gene's germline CDR1 is MNHEY and CDR2 SVGAGI. CDR3 size: 15 residues.

This chain uses TRBV20-1 with TRBJ2-3; 9 nucleotides agree with TRBD2. In germline, CDR1 is DFQATT, CDR2 SNEGSKA (reference sequence). There are 18 residues in the CDR3. V trimming: 3 bases; J trimming: 1 base; junction bases outside the gene matches: 14. The CDR3 reads CSASAPRAGGRGTDTQYF. The CDR3 coding sequence is TGCAGTGCTAGTGCCCCCCGTGCGGGGGGGCGGGGCACAGATACGCAGTATTTT.

This clonotype occurred many times. The chain joins TRBV28 to TRBJ2-5; D not certain. Germline CDR1 reads MDHEN; CDR2 reads SYDVKM. The CDR3 extends over 12 amino acids. The ends were cut back, 2 bases at V and 4 bases at J, with 5 bases in the middle. As DNA, the CDR3 is TGTGCCAGCAGTTTACTCGGAGAGACCCAGTACTTC. This encodes CASSLLGETQYF.

The CDR3 spells CASSLASTSSSGNTIYF. The CDR3 DNA reads as TGCGCCAGCAGCTTGGCCTCGACAAGTTCCTCTGGAAACACCATATATTTT. This chain connects TRBV5-1 to TRBJ1-3; unclear D gene. This CDR3 is built from 17 residues. V was clipped by 0 bases and J by 0 bases, with 13 bases between them. The germline gives CDR1 SGHRS, CDR2 YFSETQ.

In its sample, this clonotype was seen a few times. The CDR3 nucleotides are TGTGCCAGCAGCCCGGGACTTACCACCTACGAGCAGTACTTC. Protein: CASSPGLTTYEQYF. The J gene is TRBJ2-7, the V gene TRBV11-2; TRBD2 is a possible D gene (6 bases). The CDR3 runs 14 residues. The germline gives CDR1 SGHAT, CDR2 FQNNGV. Trimming cost V 5 bases and J 2 bases, with 13 bases left between them.

This chain uses TRBV11-2 with TRBJ2-3; either TRBD1 or TRBD2 may supply D (5 bases each). This CDR3 is 12 amino acids long. V lost 5 bases and J 6 bases, leaving 9 bases between the germline ends. Germline V gene lookup returns CDR1 SGHAT and CDR2 FQNNGV. This CDR3 is CASSPWGDTQYF. The CDR3 DNA reads TGTGCCAGCAGCCCATGGGGGGATACGCAGTATTTT.

V gene TRBV24-1 combines with J gene TRBJ2-5, with 12 bases fitting TRBD2. Looked up from germline, CDR1 is KGHDR and CDR2 is SFDVKD. The CDR3 totals 16 residues. With V trimmed by 9 bases and J by 4 bases, 11 bases remained unmatched. CDR3 in DNA: TGTGCCACCTCTACCCCACTAGCGGGGGGTGGAGAGACCCAGTACTTC. It specifies CATSTPLAGGGETQYF.

The V and J genes are TRBV6-2 or TRBV6-3 and TRBJ2-7; 9 positions agree with TRBD1. This CDR3 region has 14 residues. CDR1 MNHEY and CDR2 SVGEGT come from the germline V gene. J was trimmed by 5 bases and V by 5 bases; bases with no gene match: 7. The CDR3 here is CASSDRQGGDEQYF. DNA of the CDR3: TGTGCCAGCAGTGACAGACAGGGGGGCGACGAGCAGTACTTC.

This chain connects TRBV2 to TRBJ1-1; D possibly corresponds to TRBD1 (6 bases). With 2 bases removed from V and 7 bases from J, the gap between germline ends came to 11 bases. Germline assignment: CDR1 SNHLY and CDR2 FYNNEI. The CDR3 has 13 residues. The chain's CDR3 is CASSEWGGFEAFF. The DNA of the CDR3 is TGTGCCAGCAGTGAATGGGGGGGCTTTGAAGCTTTCTTT.

Written as DNA, the CDR3 is TGCGCCAGCAGCCCATCTAGCGGGAGGGATGAGCAGTTCTTC. Encoded protein: CASSPSSGRDEQFF. J is TRBJ2-1 and V is TRBV5-1; 12 positions agree with TRBD2. The CDR3 length is 14 residues. CDR1 and CDR2 (germline): SGHRS, YFSETQ. V lost 4 bases to trimming and J lost 8 bases; unmatched junction nucleotides: 4.